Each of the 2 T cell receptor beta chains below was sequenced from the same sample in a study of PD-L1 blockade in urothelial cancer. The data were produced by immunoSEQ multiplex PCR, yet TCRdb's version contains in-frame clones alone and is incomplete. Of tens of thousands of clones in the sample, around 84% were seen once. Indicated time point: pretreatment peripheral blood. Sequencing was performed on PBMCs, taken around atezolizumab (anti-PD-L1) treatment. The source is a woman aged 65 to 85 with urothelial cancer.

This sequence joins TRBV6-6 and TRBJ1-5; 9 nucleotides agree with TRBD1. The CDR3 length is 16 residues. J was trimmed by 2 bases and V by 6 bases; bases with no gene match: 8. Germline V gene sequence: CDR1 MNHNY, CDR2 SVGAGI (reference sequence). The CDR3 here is CASRETGGGGNQPQHF. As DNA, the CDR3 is TGTGCCAGCAGAGAGACAGGGGGGGGTGGCAATCAGCCCCAGCATTTT.

The CDR3 spells CASRDRGSYGYTF. The DNA of the CDR3 is TGTGCCAGCAGGGACAGGGGTTCCTATGGCTACACCTTC. V gene TRBV28 combines with J gene TRBJ1-2; 9 positions match TRBD1. The CDR3 loop spans 13 amino acids. The ends lost 6 bases at V and 4 bases at J; junction bases unmatched: 3. Looked up from germline, CDR1 is MDHEN and CDR2 is SYDVKM.